Presented here are 19 T cell receptor beta chains from one specimen sequenced in a study of long-term antiretroviral therapy in people with HIV. With survey level as its setting, the immunoSEQ assay was v3.0. Generated by immunoSEQ multiplex PCR, the TCRdb table keeps only in-frame clones and is missing some. The sample includes tens of thousands of clones, 94% seen only once; the top ten take less than 3%. The input for sequencing was unsorted PBMCs, taken just over 7.2 years after starting antiretroviral therapy. The source is a man aged 50-60 years with HIV.

The chain has TRBV19 and TRBJ1-1; D gene ambiguous. The CDR3 totals 12 residues. CDR1 is LNHDA and CDR2 is SQIVND in the germline V gene (reference sequence). With 7 bases removed from V and 5 bases from J, the gap between germline ends came to 11 bases. The CDR3 DNA is TGTGCCAGTAACACCGACACTACTGAAGCTTTCTTT. This encodes CASNTDTTEAFF.

J is TRBJ1-2 and V is TRBV6-1; D remains ambiguous. The V end lost 0 bases, the J end lost 8 bases, and 16 bases lay between the germline ends. CDR3 size: 15 residues. Germline loops: CDR1 MNHNS, CDR2 SASEGT. The CDR3: CASSEATKPLLGYTF. The CDR3 DNA reads as TGTGCCAGCAGTGAAGCGACAAAGCCTCTGTTAGGCTACACCTTC.

The chain links TRBV27 to TRBJ2-7, with 9 positions matching TRBD1. The junction had 1 base not matched to a gene; V was cut back by 4 bases and J by 3 bases. CDR3 length equals 13 residues. CDR1 is MNHEY, CDR2 SMNVEV, per germline (reference sequence). The CDR3 reads CASSSGQGYEQYF. The CDR3 DNA follows: TGTGCCAGCAGTTCGGGACAGGGCTACGAGCAGTACTTC.

Comment on this clone: The limits of the CDR3 on the DNA are not certain, so only TCRdb's listed CDR3 is given. The genes are TRBV27 and TRBJ1-1. Germline CDR1 and CDR2: MNHEY and SMNVEV (reference sequence). From its first to its last residue, the CDR3 has 14 amino acids. The CDR3 sequence: CASSLGTGGTEAFF.

For this clone: One end of the junction does not line up with germline, which may come from a read error. The V call is TRBV28, the J call TRBJ1-5, with 9 bases fitting TRBD1. CDR3 size: 16 residues. Germline values: CDR1 MDHEN, CDR2 SYDVKM. CDR3 sequence: CASSLRPTGGKQPQHF. DNA for the CDR3: TGTGCCAGCAGTTTAAGGCCCACAGGGGGCAAACAGCCCCAGCATTTT.

The chain links TRBV9 to TRBJ1-1; D is undetermined. V shed 1 base and J shed 0 bases, with 10 bases lying between them. The germline V gene has CDR1 SGDLS and CDR2 YYNGEE. The CDR3 extends over 15 amino acids. CDR3 loop: CASSVPKGVNTEAFF. Here the CDR3 DNA reads TGTGCCAGCAGCGTACCCAAGGGAGTGAACACTGAAGCTTTCTTT.

This clone was recorded only once. The chain carries TRBV5-1 and TRBJ2-6; D tentatively fits TRBD1 or TRBD2 (5 bases each). CDR3 size: 16 residues. Germline CDR1 is SGHRS and CDR2 is YFSETQ. Trimming took off 1 base at V and 2 bases at J, with 10 bases between the two ends. CDR3 sequence: CASSLSGATGANVLTF. CDR3 nucleotides: TGCGCCAGCAGCTTGTCCGGGGCGACTGGGGCCAACGTCCTGACTTTC.

The CDR3 is CASSLARDEQYF. CDR3 nucleotides: TGCGCCAGCAGCTTGGCCAGGGACGAGCAGTACTTC. The gene calls are TRBV5-1 and TRBJ2-7; D perhaps matches TRBD1 (5 bases). V gave up 0 bases and J gave up 5 bases, with 6 bases separating them. Per germline, CDR1 SGHRS and CDR2 YFSETQ. The CDR3 runs to 12 residues. Complete variable domain (other parts from reference TRBV5-1 and TRBJ2-7): KAGVTQTPRYLIKTRGQQVTLSCSPISGHRSVSWYQQTPGQGLQFLFEYFSETQRNKGNFPGRFSGRQFSNSRSEMNVSTLELGDSALYLCASSLARDEQYFGPGTRLTVT.

This chain joins TRBV14 and TRBJ1-1; D unresolved. The CDR3 is 14 residues long. V was pared by 3 bases and J by 4 bases, with 12 bases between. The germline gives CDR1 SGHDN, CDR2 FVKESK. In DNA, the CDR3 is TGTGCCAGCAGCCAGAGAGCCGTGACCACTGAAGCTTTCTTT. This codes for CASSQRAVTTEAFF.

This chain connects TRBV9 to TRBJ1-1; 8 bases match TRBD1. Germline V gene data show CDR1 as SGDLS and CDR2 as YYNGEE. The CDR3 has 14 residues. J lost 6 bases, V lost 4 bases, and 8 bases had no gene match. CDR3 sequence (DNA): TGTGCCAGCAGCATAACGGACAGGGACCCTGAAGCTTTCTTT. Its protein is CASSITDRDPEAFF.

The chain is built from TRBV11-2 and TRBJ1-2; a possible D gene is TRBD1 (6 bases). V lost 1 base to trimming and J lost 0 bases, with 6 bases between them. Germline V gives CDR1 SGHAT, CDR2 FQNNGV. This CDR3 contains 14 residues. CDR3 nucleotide sequence: TGTGCCAGCAGCTTAGGGACAGCTAACTATGGCTACACCTTC. As protein: CASSLGTANYGYTF.

As regards this clone: The sample carries other DNA sequences with the same CDR3. The chain joins TRBV5-1 to TRBJ1-1, with TRBD1 identical over 9 bases. V lost 4 bases to trimming and J lost 0 bases; unmatched junction nucleotides: 4. Germline V gene lookup returns CDR1 SGHRS and CDR2 YFSETQ. CDR3 size: 15 residues. The chain's CDR3 is CASSPGQGMNTEAFF. CDR3 DNA sequence: TGCGCCAGCAGCCCTGGACAGGGGATGAACACTGAAGCTTTCTTT.

The CDR3 nucleotides read TGTGCCAGCAGGGACGCTACCCCGGCGCAGCCCCAGCATTTT. This sequence encodes CASRDATPAQPQHF. V usage is TRBV2 and J usage is TRBJ1-5; D uncertain. The CDR3 totals 14 residues. Germline V CDR1 and CDR2: SNHLY, FYNNEI. The V end lost 6 bases, the J end lost 7 bases, and 16 bases lay between the germline ends.

In nucleotides, the CDR3 is TGTGCCAGCAGTTCCCCTCGGCAGGGGGGGTGGTATGGCTACACCTTC. This codes for CASSSPRQGGWYGYTF. The V gene is TRBV28, the J gene TRBJ1-2, with 7 bases fitting TRBD1. Trimming cost V 4 bases and J 5 bases; bases outside gene matches: 13. The CDR3 is 16 amino acids. Germline V gene lookup returns CDR1 MDHEN and CDR2 SYDVKM.

The chain carries TRBV11-2 and TRBJ1-2; tentatively, D is TRBD1 (5 bases). The CDR3 extends over 16 amino acids. Germline CDR1 is SGHAT and CDR2 is FQNNGV. Trimming removed 1 base from V and 7 bases from J, with 19 bases in between. The CDR3 is CASSLGYGKQAVGYTF. The CDR3 region has the DNA TGTGCCAGCAGCTTAGGGTACGGAAAACAGGCCGTTGGCTACACCTTC.

This sequence joins TRBV5-5 and TRBJ1-2; 8 nucleotides agree with TRBD1. Looked up from germline, CDR1 is SGHKS and CDR2 is YYEKEE (reference sequence). V trimming: 4 bases; J trimming: 6 bases; junction bases outside the gene matches: 8. The length of the CDR3 is 14 residues. The CDR3 region is CASSHAGGANGYTF. CDR3 nucleotide sequence: TGTGCCAGCAGCCATGCAGGGGGCGCGAATGGCTACACCTTC.

The chain joins TRBV30 to TRBJ2-2; no clear D. V was trimmed by 0 bases and J by 4 bases, leaving 0 bases between them. The germline V gene has CDR1 GTSNPN and CDR2 SVGIG (reference sequence). The CDR3 contains 11 residues. For the CDR3, the DNA is TGTGCCTGGAGTGTCACCGGGGAGCTGTTTTTT. Its translation is CAWSVTGELFF.

The V and J genes are TRBV19 and TRBJ2-7; D could derive from TRBD1 or TRBD2 (5 bases each). V lost 3 bases and J lost 6, with 15 bases in between. This CDR3 region has 14 residues. Germline assignment: CDR1 LNHDA and CDR2 SQIVND (reference sequence). The CDR3 DNA is TGTGCCAGTAGTATCCCAGGGACCCTAGGCGAGCAGTACTTC. As protein: CASSIPGTLGEQYF.

V gene TRBV4-3 combines with J gene TRBJ2-1; no clear D. The CDR3 extends over 11 amino acids. Deletions cut 4 bases from V and 7 bases from J, with 5 bases between. Per the germline V gene, CDR1 is LGHNA and CDR2 is YSLEER. The CDR3 coding sequence is TGCGCCAGCAGCCGGGATAATGAGCAGTTCTTC. Protein sequence: CASSRDNEQFF.